This TCR beta chain was profiled in a study of cytomegalovirus exposure and HLA in healthy donors (dated by TCRdb to 2017 to 2019). At the level of the whole study: The 500 to 800 repertoires of the first cohort and the 95 to 150 validation repertoires were produced on the same platform, according to a later analysis. High-throughput TCR immunosequencing, statistical association of individual TCRs with disease status, and machine learning were combined to predict cytomegalovirus infection status. In addition to the first cohort of around 670 subjects, a separate validation cohort of some 120 different subjects was used. The study aimed to test whether signatures of past pathogen exposure could be identified by cataloging public T cell receptors. Results and caveats for the whole study, not just this receptor: The classifier was reported to diagnose cytomegalovirus status with high specificity and sensitivity in both the original and validation cohorts. All 120 or so repertoires were used to score co-occurrence in the validation cohort in a later analysis, because that analysis had no HLA typing for the cohort. According to the authors, the approach could potentially be generalized to other disease states and immunological phenotypes. Most TCR sequences were seen in very few donors, while some public TCRs were found in many individuals. A total of fewer than 200 TCR beta chains were listed by the study as associated with cytomegalovirus. Subsequent analysis determined that TCRs grouped into clusters in the first cohort also showed a tendency toward co-occurrence across the roughly 130 validation repertoires, and 94% of cluster scores exceeded 0. Three of the identified cytomegalovirus-associated TCR beta chains were confirmed in vitro to be specific for cytomegalovirus antigens.

The donors belonged to the validation cohort of under 150 subjects, which was separate from the roughly 700-subject first cohort. To prepare the library, the immunoSEQ multiplex PCR assay was applied. On the study's bioinformatics: A statistical classification framework was developed to diagnose cytomegalovirus status using the catalog of TCR beta chain sequences. As stored in TCRdb, this immuneACCESS dataset retains in-frame rearrangements with V and J assigned. A fraction of the clones does not appear; measured against another copy, unresolved V genes explain less than half of the discrepancy, and the remainder lacks a known reason. That table furnishes V, J and clone size, whereas the DNA furnished D and trimming. The sample table records around 200,000 clones; around 81% of these occur just once. Of the sample, under 3.5% is held by the ten largest clones. Reading from cysteine to phenylalanine, the CDR3 counts 15 amino acids. The retained sequence is limited to the CDR3, 45 bases, with the frame set at the first base. The germline V gene supplies CDR1 SGHDN and CDR2 FVKESK. V is pruned by 4 bases and J by 4 bases, leaving 10 bases of the junction without a gene match.

A remark on this clone: Its antigen specificity is not known. Base quality data are lacking; no much larger clone is found one base away.

The sequence was collected from a woman aged 18-35 years in good health and CMV-seropositive. Input material: PBMCs. The chain joins TRBV14 to TRBJ2-7, and 7 junctional nucleotides match TRBD1. CDR3 loop: CASSLGRDRKYEQYF. The sequenced DNA: TGTGCCAGCAGCCTGGGCCGGGACAGAAAATACGAGCAGTACTTC.